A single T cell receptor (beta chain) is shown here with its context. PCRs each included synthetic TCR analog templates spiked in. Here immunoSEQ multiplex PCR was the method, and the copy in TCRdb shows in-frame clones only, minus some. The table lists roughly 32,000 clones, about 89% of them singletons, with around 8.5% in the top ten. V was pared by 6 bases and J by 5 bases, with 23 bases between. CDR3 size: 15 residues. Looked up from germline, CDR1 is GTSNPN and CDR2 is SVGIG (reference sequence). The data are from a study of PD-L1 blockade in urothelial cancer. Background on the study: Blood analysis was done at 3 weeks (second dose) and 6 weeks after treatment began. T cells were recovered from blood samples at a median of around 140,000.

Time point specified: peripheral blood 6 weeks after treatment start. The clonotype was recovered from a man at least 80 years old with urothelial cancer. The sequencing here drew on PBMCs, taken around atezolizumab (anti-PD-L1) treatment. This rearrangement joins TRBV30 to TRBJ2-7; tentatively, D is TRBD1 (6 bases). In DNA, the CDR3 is TGTGCCTGTGTGTTGGTCCCACAGGGCCGCCACGAGCAGTACTTC. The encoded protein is CACVLVPQGRHEQYF.